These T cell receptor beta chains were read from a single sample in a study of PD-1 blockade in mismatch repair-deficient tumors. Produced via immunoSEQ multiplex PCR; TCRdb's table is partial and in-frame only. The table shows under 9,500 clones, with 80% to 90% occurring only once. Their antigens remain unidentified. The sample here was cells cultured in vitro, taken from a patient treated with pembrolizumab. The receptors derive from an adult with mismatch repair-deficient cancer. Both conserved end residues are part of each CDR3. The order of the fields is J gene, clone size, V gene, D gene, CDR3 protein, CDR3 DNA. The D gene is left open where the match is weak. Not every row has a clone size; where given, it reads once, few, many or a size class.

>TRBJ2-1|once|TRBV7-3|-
CASSLTGGVYNEQFF
TGTGCCAGCAGCTTAACGGGCGGGGTTTACAATGAGCAGTTCTTC
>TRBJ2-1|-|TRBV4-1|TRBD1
CASSQEDRDYNEQFF
TGCGCCAGCAGCCAAGAAGACAGGGACTACAATGAGCAGTTCTTC
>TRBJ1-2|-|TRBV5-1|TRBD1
CASSLGSGGDGYTF
TGCGCCAGCAGCTTGGGGTCAGGGGGAGATGGCTACACCTTC
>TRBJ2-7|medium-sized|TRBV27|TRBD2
CASSLLAGRDEQYF
TGTGCCAGCAGTCTACTAGCGGGAAGGGACGAGCAGTACTTC
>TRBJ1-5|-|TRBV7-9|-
CASSSTKDRVNQPQHF
TGTGCCAGCAGCTCTACTAAAGACAGAGTAAATCAGCCCCAGCATTTT
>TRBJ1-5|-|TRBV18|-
CASSPDSNQPQHF
TGTGCCAGCTCACCAGATAGTAATCAGCCCCAGCATTTT
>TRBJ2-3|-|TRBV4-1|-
CASSQDWRDTQYF
TGCGCCAGCAGCCAAGATTGGCGAGATACGCAGTATTTT
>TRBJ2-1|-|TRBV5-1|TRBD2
CASSLASGRAYNEQFF
TGCGCCAGCAGCTTGGCTAGCGGGAGAGCCTACAATGAGCAGTTCTTC
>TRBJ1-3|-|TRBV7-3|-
CASSADGNSGNTIYF
TGTGCCAGCAGCGCGGACGGAAACTCTGGAAACACCATATATTTT
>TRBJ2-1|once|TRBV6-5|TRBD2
CASSYSKAGGPSKQFF
TGTGCCAGCAGTTACTCGAAAGCGGGAGGGCCGAGCAAGCAGTTCTTC
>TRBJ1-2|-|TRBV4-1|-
CASSQAQGSKGYTF
TGCGCCAGCAGCCAAGCGCAGGGGTCGAAGGGCTACACCTTC
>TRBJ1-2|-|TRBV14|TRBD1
CASSQGTGYGYTF
TGTGCCAGCAGCCAAGGGACAGGCTATGGCTACACCTTC
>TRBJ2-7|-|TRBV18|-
CASSTDSYEQYF
TGTGCCAGCTCCACGGACTCCTACGAGCAGTACTTC
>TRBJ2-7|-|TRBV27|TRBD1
CASSLGTGRGYEQYF
TGTGCCAGCAGTCTAGGGACAGGGCGAGGGTACGAGCAGTACTTC
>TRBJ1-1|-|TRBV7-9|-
CASSSPEGQPEAFF
TGTGCCAGCAGCTCGCCGGAGGGACAACCTGAAGCTTTCTTT
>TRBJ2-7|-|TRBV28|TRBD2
CASRTSGYEQYF
TGTGCCAGCAGGACTAGCGGGTACGAGCAGTACTTC
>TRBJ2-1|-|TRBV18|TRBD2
CASSPRLAESYNEQFF
TGTGCCAGCTCACCACGACTAGCGGAGAGCTACAATGAGCAGTTCTTC
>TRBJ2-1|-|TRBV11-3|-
CASSISRNEQFF
TGTGCCAGCAGCATCTCTAGAAATGAGCAGTTCTTC
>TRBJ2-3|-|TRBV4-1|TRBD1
CASSQESKDRLVWGTDTQYF
TGCGCCAGCAGCCAAGAGAGTAAGGACAGGCTGGTGTGGGGCACAGATACGCAGTATTTT
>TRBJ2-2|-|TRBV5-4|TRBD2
CASGGGGGTGELFF
TGTGCCAGCGGCGGGGGAGGCGGGACCGGGGAGCTGTTTTTT
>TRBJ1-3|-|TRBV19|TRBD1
CASKGRGRGNTIYF
TGTGCCAGTAAGGGCAGGGGGCGAGGAAACACCATATATTTT
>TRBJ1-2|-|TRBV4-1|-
CASSQDMRAGVPDGYTF
TGCGCCAGCAGCCAAGATATGAGGGCCGGGGTCCCGGATGGCTACACCTTC
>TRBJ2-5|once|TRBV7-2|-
CASSFSPQGTQYF
TGTGCCAGCAGCTTTAGTCCCCAGGGAACCCAGTACTTC
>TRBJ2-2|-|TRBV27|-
CASSVLNTGELFF
TGTGCCAGCAGTGTACTGAACACCGGGGAGCTGTTTTTT
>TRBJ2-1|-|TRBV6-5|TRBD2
CASSPAGGGVLEQFF
TGTGCCAGCAGCCCGGCGGGAGGGGGGGTCCTTGAGCAGTTCTTC
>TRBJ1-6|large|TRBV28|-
CASSFGARSSPLHF
TGTGCCAGCAGTTTTGGGGCCAGGAGCTCACCCCTCCACTTT
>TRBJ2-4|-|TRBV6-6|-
CASRKGVDAKNIQYF
TGTGCCAGCAGAAAGGGGGTAGACGCCAAAAACATTCAGTACTTC
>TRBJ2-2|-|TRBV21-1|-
CASSKGGGLAGDNGELFF
TGTGCCAGCAGCAAAGGGGGAGGACTAGCGGGAGATAATGGGGAGCTGTTTTTT
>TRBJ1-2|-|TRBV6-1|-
CASREPGGGNYGYTF
TGTGCCAGCAGAGAACCCGGGGGGGGGAACTATGGCTACACCTTC
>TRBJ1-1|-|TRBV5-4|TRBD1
CASSLGDRYNTEAFF
TGTGCCAGCAGCTTGGGGGACAGGTACAACACTGAAGCTTTCTTT
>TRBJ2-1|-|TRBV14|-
CASSQVWGREQFF
TGTGCCAGCAGCCAAGTCTGGGGCCGTGAGCAGTTCTTC
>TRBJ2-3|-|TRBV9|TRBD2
CASSLRLATGDTQYF
TGTGCCAGCAGCCTCCGACTAGCGACGGGAGATACGCAGTATTTT
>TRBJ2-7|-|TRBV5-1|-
CASSGQGGDHGEQYF
TGCGCCAGCAGCGGCCAGGGGGGTGATCATGGCGAGCAGTACTTC
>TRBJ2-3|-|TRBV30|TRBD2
CAWSVLGRGGTDTQYF
TGTGCCTGGAGTGTATTAGGTCGGGGGGGCACAGATACGCAGTATTTT
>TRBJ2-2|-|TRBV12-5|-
CASGPAPGAPGELFF
TGTGCTAGTGGTCCGGCACCCGGGGCCCCCGGGGAGCTGTTTTTT
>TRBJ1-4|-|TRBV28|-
CASSFSLGFGELFF
TGTGCCAGCAGTTTCAGCTTGGGATTTGGTGAACTGTTTTTT
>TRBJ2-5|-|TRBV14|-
CASSQVNTETQYF
TGTGCCAGCAGCCAAGTAAATACGGAGACCCAGTACTTC
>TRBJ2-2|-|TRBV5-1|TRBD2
CASSLAPSGSPGSTGELFF
TGCGCCAGCAGCTTGGCGCCTAGCGGGAGCCCCGGTTCGACCGGGGAGCTGTTTTTT
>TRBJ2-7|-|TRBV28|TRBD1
CASSLTGFEQYF
TGTGCCAGCAGTTTGACAGGGTTCGAGCAGTACTTC
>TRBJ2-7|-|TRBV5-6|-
CASSLFLWQGGSYEQYF
TGTGCCAGCAGCTTATTCTTGTGGCAGGGTGGATCCTACGAGCAGTACTTC
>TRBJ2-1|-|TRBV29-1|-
CSVEEGLEQFF
TGCAGCGTTGAGGAGGGATTGGAGCAGTTCTTC
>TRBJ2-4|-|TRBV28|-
CASSPGPRNIQYF
TGTGCCAGCAGTCCGGGACCCCGGAACATTCAGTACTTC
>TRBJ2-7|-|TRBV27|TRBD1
CASSSNRQGSAYEQYF
TGTGCCAGCAGTTCGAATCGACAGGGGTCGGCCTACGAGCAGTACTTC
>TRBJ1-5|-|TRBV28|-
CATKTMFQPQHF
TGTGCCACCAAGACTATGTTTCAGCCCCAGCATTTT
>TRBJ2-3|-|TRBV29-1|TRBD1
CSVEEDRVHTDTQYF
TGCAGCGTTGAAGAAGACAGGGTGCACACAGATACGCAGTATTTT
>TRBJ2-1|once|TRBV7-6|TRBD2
CASSLAGGVGGGEQFF
TGTGCCAGCAGCCTAGCGGGAGGGGTCGGGGGCGGTGAGCAGTTCTTC
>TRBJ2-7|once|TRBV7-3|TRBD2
CASSFRPGGEQYF
TGTGCCAGCAGCTTCCGACCGGGAGGGGAGCAGTACTTC
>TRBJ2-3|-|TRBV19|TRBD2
CASSLAGGPGTDTQYF
TGTGCCAGTAGTTTAGCGGGAGGGCCGGGCACAGATACGCAGTATTTT
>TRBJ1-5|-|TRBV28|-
CAGSTTLGPQHF
TGTGCGGGAAGCACAACGCTTGGGCCCCAGCATTTT
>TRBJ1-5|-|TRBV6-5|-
CASSYTGNSNQPQHF
TGTGCCAGCAGTTACACCGGGAATAGCAATCAGCCCCAGCATTTT
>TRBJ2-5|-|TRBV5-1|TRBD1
CASSFSPKDRAETQYF
TGCGCCAGCAGCTTCAGCCCTAAGGACAGGGCCGAGACCCAGTACTTC
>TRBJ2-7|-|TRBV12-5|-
CASGFGGRIEQYF
TGTGCTAGTGGTTTTGGGGGGCGCATCGAGCAGTACTTC
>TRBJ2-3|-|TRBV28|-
CASSFQGTDTQYF
TGTGCCAGCAGTTTCCAGGGCACAGATACGCAGTATTTT